Below are 22 T cell receptor beta chains sequenced from a single sample in a study of long-term antiretroviral therapy in people with HIV. Running of the v3.0 immunoSEQ assay took place at survey level. Measured with immunoSEQ multiplex PCR; TCRdb has only the in-frame clones, and not every one. Counted here are around 16,000 clones, roughly 83% occurring once; the ten biggest clones make up 18%. The source material was unsorted PBMCs, sampled just before starting antiretroviral therapy. The receptors here all came from a man in his forties or fifties with HIV.

This clone was seen only a few times. The gene calls are TRBV19 and TRBJ2-7, with TRBD1 identical over 7 bases. The CDR3 is 14 amino acids. V shed 6 bases, J shed 4 bases, and the junction held 9 bases outside the gene matches. Germline V gene sequence: CDR1 LNHDA, CDR2 SQIVND (reference sequence). Here the CDR3 DNA reads TGTGCCAGTAGCCCTCCGGACAGGCCGTACGAGCAGTACTTC. Translated: CASSPPDRPYEQYF.

The chain joins TRBV7-3 to TRBJ2-3; 11 bases match TRBD2. CDR1 and CDR2 (germline): SGHTA, FQGTGA. V lost 5 bases, J lost 5 bases, and 3 bases stayed unmatched. The CDR3 loop spans 14 amino acids. The CDR3 loop reads CASSTSGGQDTQYF. The CDR3 DNA follows: TGTGCCAGCAGCACTAGCGGGGGACAAGATACGCAGTATTTT.

The chain recombines TRBV5-1 with TRBJ2-3; 15 nucleotides agree with TRBD2. Germline loops: CDR1 SGHRS, CDR2 YFSETQ. With V trimmed by 2 bases and J by 3 bases, 4 bases remained unmatched. There are 17 residues in the CDR3. CDR3 coding DNA: TGCGCCAGCAGCTTTTGGACTAGCGGGAGGGCGACAGATACGCAGTATTTT. It yields the protein CASSFWTSGRATDTQYF. Variable domain in full (rest from reference TRBV5-1 and TRBJ2-3): KAGVTQTPRYLIKTRGQQVTLSCSPISGHRSVSWYQQTPGQGLQFLFEYFSETQRNKGNFPGRFSGRQFSNSRSEMNVSTLELGDSALYLCASSFWTSGRATDTQYFGPGTRLTVL.

The rearrangement links TRBV11-3 to TRBJ2-2; D unclear. This CDR3 is 15 amino acids long. Trimming took off 6 bases at V and 6 bases at J, with 17 bases between the two ends. CDR1 is SGHNT and CDR2 is YENEEA in the germline V gene. This chain's CDR3 is CASSVTWAEPGELFF. CDR3 coding DNA: TGTGCCAGCAGTGTTACCTGGGCCGAGCCCGGGGAGCTGTTTTTT.

There are a few counts of this clone. CDR3 in amino acids: CASNGNPPYEQYF. The DNA of the CDR3 is TGTGCCAGCAATGGCAATCCTCCGTACGAGCAGTACTTC. The chain carries TRBV6-1 and TRBJ2-7; D uncertain. Trimming left V 7 bases short and J 4 bases short, with 14 bases between. The CDR3 spans 13 residues. CDR1 MNHNS and CDR2 SASEGT come from the germline V gene.

This clone appeared a single time. J is TRBJ2-1 and V is TRBV11-2, with 9 positions matching TRBD1. The junction had 13 bases not matched to a gene; V was cut back by 3 bases and J by 7 bases. The CDR3 totals 17 residues. Germline loops: CDR1 SGHAT, CDR2 FQNNGV. In nucleotides, the CDR3 is TGTGCCAGCAGCTTCAGCCTCGGGACAGGGAATCGTAATGAGCAGTTCTTC. Amino acid sequence: CASSFSLGTGNRNEQFF.

The chain joins TRBV5-6 to TRBJ2-1; 7 bases match TRBD1. This CDR3 spans 15 amino acids. From germline, CDR1 is SGHDT and CDR2 YYEEEE. Trimming at V came to 4 bases and at J to 4 bases, leaving 8 bases not matched to a gene. This CDR3 is CASSPGQPGYNEQFF. The CDR3 DNA is TGTGCCAGCAGCCCGGGACAGCCCGGGTACAATGAGCAGTTCTTC. The entire variable domain, with the rest obtained from reference TRBV5-6 and TRBJ2-1, is as follows: DAGVTQSPTHLIKTRGQQVTLRCSPKSGHDTVSWYQQALGQGPQFIFQYYEEEERQRGNFPDRFSGHQFPNYSSELNVNALLLGDSALYLCASSPGQPGYNEQFFGPGTRLTVL.

CDR3 residues: CAWSVRSFSQPQHF. As DNA, the CDR3 is TGTGCCTGGAGTGTACGGTCATTCAGCCAGCCCCAGCATTTT. The V and J genes are TRBV30 and TRBJ1-5, with no clear D. The CDR3 is made up of 14 amino acids. Trimming pared 0 bases from V and 7 bases from J, leaving 13 bases between. Germline CDR1 reads GTSNPN; CDR2 reads SVGIG (reference sequence).

The chain recombines TRBV7-2 with TRBJ2-1; 9 bases agree with TRBD1. The CDR3 loop spans 15 amino acids. Germline loops: CDR1 SGHTA, CDR2 FQGNSA. V lost 3 bases to trimming and J lost 2 bases; unmatched junction nucleotides: 2. In nucleotides, the CDR3 is TGTGCCAGCAGCTTTGGACAGGGGCCCTACAATGAGCAGTTCTTC. Protein sequence: CASSFGQGPYNEQFF.

This chain uses TRBV6-6 with TRBJ1-4; 9 bases match TRBD1. From germline, CDR1 is MNHNY and CDR2 SVGAGI (reference sequence). The CDR3 runs 12 residues. V was pared by 10 bases and J by 11 bases, with 8 bases of the junction left unmatched. CDR3 sequence: CAIPGQGDKLFF. The CDR3 coding sequence is TGTGCCATCCCGGGACAGGGTGACAAACTGTTTTTT.

In DNA form, the CDR3 reads TGTGCCAGTAGTATAAGACTAGCGGGAGGGCCGAGCTCCTACAATGAGCAGTTCTTC. Translated: CASSIRLAGGPSSYNEQFF. The chain combines TRBV19 with TRBJ2-1, with 14 bases matching TRBD2. Germline loops: CDR1 LNHDA, CDR2 SQIVND (reference sequence). After removal of 2 bases from V and 0 bases from J, the junction contained 6 bases not matched to a gene. This CDR3 comprises 19 residues. Full variable domain (outside the CDR3, taken from reference TRBV19 and TRBJ2-1): DGGITQSPKYLFRKEGQNVTLSCEQNLNHDAMYWYRQDPGQGLRLIYYSQIVNDFQKGDIAEGYSVSREKKESFPLTVTSAQKNPTAFYLCASSIRLAGGPSSYNEQFFGPGTRLTVL.

This chain uses TRBV6-4 with TRBJ1-2; 10 nucleotides align to TRBD1. The CDR3 runs to 15 residues. V was pared by 6 bases and J by 5 bases, with 9 bases of the junction left unmatched. Germline V lookup: CDR1 MRHNA, CDR2 SNTAGT. The CDR3 DNA sequence: TGTGCCAGCAGCGCAACCGGGACAGGGGAGTATGGCTACACCTTC. Residues: CASSATGTGEYGYTF.

The chain has TRBV5-1 and TRBJ2-1, with TRBD2 identical over 7 bases. The germline gives CDR1 SGHRS, CDR2 YFSETQ. Trimming at V came to 3 bases and at J to 6 bases, leaving 6 bases not matched to a gene. This CDR3 has 14 residues. Here the CDR3 reads CASSSTAGVNEQFF. CDR3 in DNA: TGCGCCAGCAGCTCAACCGCGGGGGTCAATGAGCAGTTCTTC. The variable domain in full, with the rest retrieved from reference TRBV5-1 and TRBJ2-1, is KAGVTQTPRYLIKTRGQQVTLSCSPISGHRSVSWYQQTPGQGLQFLFEYFSETQRNKGNFPGRFSGRQFSNSRSEMNVSTLELGDSALYLCASSSTAGVNEQFFGPGTRLTVL.

The V gene is TRBV5-6, the J gene TRBJ2-7; D remains ambiguous. Germline loops: CDR1 SGHDT, CDR2 YYEEEE. V shed 5 bases and J shed 3 bases, with 18 bases lying between them. The CDR3 covers 15 residues. CDR3 residues: CASSYGRAVLYEQYF. CDR3 nucleotide sequence: TGTGCCAGCAGTTACGGTCGGGCAGTCCTCTACGAGCAGTACTTC.

V and J are TRBV7-6 and TRBJ2-7; D gene uncertain. V dropped 5 bases and J dropped 3 bases, with 11 bases sitting between them. The CDR3 is 13 amino acids. From germline, CDR1 is SGHVS and CDR2 FNYEAQ. CDR3 loop: CASSPGSYYEQYF. The CDR3 region has the DNA TGTGCCAGCAGCCCCGGGTCTTACTACGAGCAGTACTTC. The full variable domain, rest sourced from reference TRBV7-6 and TRBJ2-7, is GAGVSQSPRYKVTKRGQDVALRCDPISGHVSLYWYRQALGQGPEFLTYFNYEAQQDKSGLPNDRFSAERPEGSISTLTIQRTEQRDSAMYRCASSPGSYYEQYFGPGTRLTVT.

This clone was recorded a few times. This sequence joins TRBV7-2 and TRBJ1-5; D gene unclear. Germline CDR1 is SGHTA and CDR2 is FQGNSA. This CDR3 contains 13 residues. V was clipped by 6 bases and J by 3 bases, with 9 bases between them. The CDR3 bases are TGTGCCAGCAGTCTTACAGTCAATCAGCCCCAGCATTTT. Translation: CASSLTVNQPQHF.

This clone was detected once. The V gene is TRBV6-1, the J gene TRBJ1-5, with D maybe TRBD1 (5 bases). This CDR3 has 15 amino acids. The V gene lost 8 bases and the J gene lost 0 bases, with 14 bases spanning the gap. Germline V gives CDR1 MNHNS, CDR2 SASEGT. The CDR3 protein is CASSQRGNSNQPQHF. The CDR3 DNA is TGTGCCAGCTCCCAGCGGGGGAATAGCAATCAGCCCCAGCATTTT.

The chain uses TRBV19 and TRBJ1-5; D possibly corresponds to TRBD1 (5 bases). V shed 3 bases and J shed 4 bases, with 10 bases lying between them. Per germline, CDR1 LNHDA and CDR2 SQIVND (reference sequence). The CDR3 is 14 residues long. The CDR3 coding sequence is TGTGCCAGTAGTATCAGATCAGGGAATCAGCCCCAGCATTTT. Translation gives CASSIRSGNQPQHF.

V usage is TRBV2 and J usage is TRBJ2-1, with TRBD1 matching over 8 bases. There are 16 residues in the CDR3. Looked up from germline, CDR1 is SNHLY and CDR2 is FYNNEI. V was pared by 6 bases and J by 1 base, with 8 bases of the junction left unmatched. The CDR3 DNA reads as TGTGCCAGCAGGGACACGACAGGGGAATCCTACAATGAGCAGTTCTTC. This encodes CASRDTTGESYNEQFF.

This clone was seen only a few times. The chain employs TRBV6-6 and TRBJ2-2; D could derive from TRBD1 or TRBD2 (5 bases each). The CDR3 spans 15 residues. The germline V and J ends were trimmed by 2 bases and 3 bases, with 10 bases remaining between them. The germline V gene encodes CDR1 MNHNY and CDR2 SVGAGI (reference sequence). The CDR3 nucleotides read TGTGCCAGCAGTTACACGGGGCTTGACACCGGGGAGCTGTTTTTT. It specifies CASSYTGLDTGELFF.

The V gene is TRBV9, the J gene TRBJ2-7; 7 bases are a match to TRBD2. CDR1 is SGDLS and CDR2 is YYNGEE in the germline V gene. The J segment lost 6 bases and the V segment lost 0 bases, leaving 9 bases of the junction unmatched. The CDR3 loop spans 15 amino acids. The CDR3 protein is CASSVDLSGTGEQYF. The CDR3 region has the DNA TGTGCCAGCAGCGTAGACCTCAGCGGGACCGGCGAGCAGTACTTC.

V is TRBV11-2 and J is TRBJ2-7; weak D call: TRBD1 (6 bases). The CDR3 length is 16 residues. The V and J ends lost 6 bases and 2 bases respectively, with 20 bases between them. Germline values: CDR1 SGHAT, CDR2 FQNNGV. CDR3: CASSLLLTGLTYEQYF. CDR3 nucleotide sequence: TGTGCCAGCAGTCTCCTATTGACAGGCCTTACCTACGAGCAGTACTTC. Looking up the rest from reference TRBV11-2 and TRBJ2-7 gives the full variable domain: EAGVAQSPRYKIIEKRQSVAFWCNPISGHATLYWYQQILGQGPKLLIQFQNNGVVDDSQLPKDRFSAERLKGVDSTLKIQPAKLEDSAVYLCASSLLLTGLTYEQYFGPGTRLTVT.